One sample yielded the 25 T cell receptor beta chains listed below, sequenced in a study of cytomegalovirus exposure and HLA in healthy donors (dated by TCRdb to about 2017). The protocol used for the library was the immunoSEQ multiplex PCR assay. For the multiplex PCR, a mixture combining 60 forward primers for TCR Vbeta segments and 13 reverse primers for TCR Jbeta segments was used. TCRdb retrieved this table from immuneACCESS and kept in-frame rearrangements only. Not all clones are present; in checked studies, unresolved V genes account for under half, and no reason is known for the remainder. The sample table holds over 150,000 clones, of which about 80% were seen once. Around 13% of the sample belongs to the ten largest clones. The sample comprised PBMCs. Receptors were obtained from a man aged 25 to 40 in good health and CMV-seropositive.

The chain is built from TRBV28 and TRBJ2-1, with TRBD2 matching 8 bases. The germline V gene has CDR1 MDHEN and CDR2 SYDVKM. This CDR3 has 12 residues. V lost 11 bases, J lost 5 bases, and 5 bases stayed unmatched. The CDR3, as DNA: TGTGCCGGGAGTAGCGGGGACAATGAGCAGTTCTTC. It yields the protein CAGSSGDNEQFF.

This chain links TRBV7-3 with TRBJ1-1, with D unresolved. This CDR3 comprises 14 residues. The V gene's germline CDR1 is SGHTA and CDR2 FQGTGA. Trimming shortened V by 5 bases and J by 0 bases, and 10 bases separated the two germline ends. CDR3 region: CASSPGSMNTEAFF. In nucleotides, the CDR3 is TGTGCCAGCAGCCCGGGGTCCATGAACACTGAAGCTTTCTTT.

The genes are TRBV27 and TRBJ1-5, with TRBD1 as a possible D gene (5 bases). This CDR3 is built from 14 residues. V gave up 8 bases and J gave up 0 bases, with 11 bases separating them. Germline V lookup: CDR1 MNHEY, CDR2 SMNVEV (reference sequence). The CDR3 DNA is TGTGCCAGCGGCAGGGATTATAGCAATCAGCCCCAGCATTTT. Amino acids: CASGRDYSNQPQHF.

The chain uses TRBV28 and TRBJ2-7; D may be TRBD2 (6 bases). Germline V lookup: CDR1 MDHEN, CDR2 SYDVKM. This CDR3 contains 14 residues. Trimming cost V 7 bases and J 0 bases, with 13 bases left between them. CDR3 DNA: TGTGCCAGCATCTACCCGGGAGCCTCCTACGAGCAGTACTTC. It codes for CASIYPGASYEQYF.

The V call is TRBV2, the J call TRBJ1-5; possibly TRBD1 for D (6 bases). The germline gives CDR1 SNHLY, CDR2 FYNNEI. Trimming cost V 2 bases and J 2 bases, with 10 bases left between them. This CDR3 comprises 15 residues. The CDR3 bases are TGTGCCAGCAGTGAACCAGGGGTACGCAATCAGCCCCAGCATTTT. Translation gives CASSEPGVRNQPQHF. Full variable domain (remainder filled in from reference TRBV2 and TRBJ1-5): EPEVTQTPSHQVTQMGQEVILRCVPISNHLYFYWYRQILGQKVEFLVSFYNNEISEKSEIFDDQFSVERPDGSNFTLKIRSTKLEDSAMYFCASSEPGVRNQPQHFGDGTRLSIL.

V and J are TRBV7-3 and TRBJ2-2; D is perhaps TRBD1 (6 bases). This CDR3 has 14 amino acids. Deletions cut 5 bases from V and 2 bases from J, with 9 bases between. From germline, CDR1 is SGHTA and CDR2 FQGTGA. The DNA for the CDR3 is TGTGCCAGCAGCCTGGACAGAAACACCGGGGAGCTGTTTTTT. Its protein is CASSLDRNTGELFF.

The V call is TRBV6-6, the J call TRBJ2-7; D is possibly TRBD2 (5 bases). Trimming removed 8 bases at V and 7 bases at J, with 12 bases between. This CDR3 comprises 11 residues. The germline V gene encodes CDR1 MNHNY and CDR2 SVGAGI (reference sequence). Written as DNA, the CDR3 is TGTGCCAGCCTTTCCGGGGAGGAGCAGTACTTC. The encoded protein is CASLSGEEQYF.

The CDR3 is CASSPFFRVGRTGELFF. CDR3 in DNA: TGTGCCAGCTCACCCTTTTTTCGAGTGGGGCGCACCGGGGAGCTGTTTTTT. This sequence joins TRBV18 and TRBJ2-2; a possible D gene is TRBD1 (5 bases). V was shortened by 3 bases and J by 4 bases, with 18 bases between the two germline ends. This CDR3 has 17 residues. Germline lookup yields CDR1 KGHSH and CDR2 LQKENI.

The sample holds one count of this clone. This sequence joins TRBV19 and TRBJ2-1, with 11 nucleotides matching TRBD2. The length of the CDR3 is 15 residues. Per the germline V gene, CDR1 is LNHDA and CDR2 is SQIVND (reference sequence). After removal of 1 base from V and 8 bases from J, the junction contained 4 bases not matched to a gene. CDR3 residues: CASSIVTSGRHEQFF. The CDR3, as DNA: TGTGCCAGTAGTATAGTCACTAGCGGGAGACATGAGCAGTTCTTC.

This rearrangement joins TRBV6-5 to TRBJ2-7; 10 nucleotides agree with TRBD2. The CDR3 extends over 15 amino acids. Germline CDR1 MNHEY, CDR2 SVGAGI. V shed 5 bases, J shed 0 bases, and the junction held 4 bases outside the gene matches. The chain's CDR3 is CASSIAGGSSYEQYF. DNA for the CDR3: TGTGCCAGCAGTATAGCGGGGGGAAGCTCCTACGAGCAGTACTTC.

Regarding this clone: Other DNA sequences within the sample encode an identical CDR3. The rearrangement joins TRBV28 to TRBJ2-7; TRBD1 matches 11 bases. Germline V gene sequence: CDR1 MDHEN, CDR2 SYDVKM. This CDR3 comprises 15 residues. V lost 5 bases, J lost 5 bases, and 8 bases stayed unmatched. This CDR3 reads CASSPQGQGEDEQYF. The CDR3 bases are TGTGCCAGCAGTCCGCAGGGACAGGGGGAGGACGAGCAGTACTTC.

The chain joins TRBV5-1 to TRBJ2-2, with TRBD2 identical over 12 bases. The CDR3 length is 16 residues. J gave up 8 bases and V 0 bases, and 5 bases lay outside the gene matches. Germline V CDR1 and CDR2: SGHRS, YFSETQ. This chain's CDR3 is CASSLGQTSGSGELFF. CDR3 nucleotide sequence: TGCGCCAGCAGCTTGGGCCAGACTAGCGGGAGTGGGGAGCTGTTTTTT.

This clone was recorded only once. The V call is TRBV2, the J call TRBJ1-1; 8 bases fit TRBD1. The CDR3 length is 13 residues. The junction had 8 bases not matched to a gene; V was cut back by 5 bases and J by 9 bases. Looked up from germline, CDR1 is SNHLY and CDR2 is FYNNEI. In DNA, the CDR3 is TGTGCCAGCAGTCCGGGACAGGTCAGACAAGCTTTCTTT. As protein: CASSPGQVRQAFF.

In its sample, this clone was seen once. The chain links TRBV7-9 to TRBJ1-2; a weak D match, TRBD1 (6 bases). This CDR3 has 15 amino acids. V lost 4 bases, J lost 6 bases, and 18 bases lay in between. The germline V gene encodes CDR1 SEHNR and CDR2 FQNEAQ (reference sequence). The CDR3 region is CASSSLGGPADGYTF. Here the CDR3 DNA reads TGTGCCAGCAGCTCTCTGGGGGGGCCCGCTGATGGCTACACCTTC.

The chain carries TRBV29-1 and TRBJ1-1; D gene ambiguous. CDR1 SQVTM and CDR2 ANQGSEA come from the germline V gene. The CDR3 has 12 residues. Trimming removed 6 bases from V and 2 bases from J, with 10 bases in between. The CDR3 sequence: CSVNLGNTEAFF. In DNA, the CDR3 is TGCAGCGTAAACCTCGGTAACACTGAAGCTTTCTTT.

V gene TRBV28 combines with J gene TRBJ1-3; D is uncertain. The CDR3 runs to 13 residues. V gave up 3 bases and J gave up 4 bases, with 7 bases separating them. Per the germline V gene, CDR1 is MDHEN and CDR2 is SYDVKM. The CDR3 sequence is CASSLLHGNTIYF. In DNA form, the CDR3 reads TGTGCCAGCAGTTTGTTACACGGAAACACCATATATTTT. Looking up the rest from reference TRBV28 and TRBJ1-3 gives the full variable domain: DVKVTQSSRYLVKRTGEKVFLECVQDMDHENMFWYRQDPGLGLRLIYFSYDVKMKEKGDIPEGYSVSREKKERFSLILESASTNQTSMYLCASSLLHGNTIYFGEGSWLTVV.

V gene TRBV5-6 combines with J gene TRBJ2-3, with D possibly matching TRBD1 (6 bases). Germline CDR1 SGHDT, CDR2 YYEEEE. This CDR3 contains 15 residues. The V end lost 1 base, the J end lost 1 base, and 10 bases lay between the germline ends. The CDR3 spells CASSLTGSGTDTQYF. The CDR3 DNA sequence: TGTGCCAGCAGCTTGACAGGGTCAGGCACAGATACGCAGTATTTT.

This clone was picked up a small number of times. The V gene is TRBV19, the J gene TRBJ2-7, with a tentative D call TRBD1 (6 bases). Germline V gene data show CDR1 as LNHDA and CDR2 as SQIVND (reference sequence). The CDR3 runs 14 residues. Trimming took off 2 bases at V and 0 bases at J, with 8 bases between the two ends. The CDR3 reads CASSIQDSSYEQYF. The CDR3 nucleotides are TGTGCCAGTAGTATACAGGACAGCTCCTACGAGCAGTACTTC.

The chain recombines TRBV27 with TRBJ2-3; 13 nucleotides line up with TRBD2. There are 17 residues in the CDR3. Germline values: CDR1 MNHEY, CDR2 SMNVEV (reference sequence). V shed 3 bases and J 8 bases; nucleotides not matched to a gene: 11. The CDR3 bases are TGTGCCAGCAGTTTGCGTCCGGGACTAGCGGGATCGGGTACGCAGTATTTT. Its translation is CASSLRPGLAGSGTQYF.

The rearrangement joins TRBV5-1 to TRBJ2-3; 9 bases match TRBD2. This CDR3 has 15 residues. V was clipped by 0 bases and J by 3 bases; unmatched bases: 2. Germline CDR1 reads SGHRS; CDR2 reads YFSETQ. DNA of the CDR3: TGCGCCAGCAGCTTGGGACTAGCGGAAACAGATACGCAGTATTTT. It translates to CASSLGLAETDTQYF.

The gene calls are TRBV7-9 and TRBJ2-3; the D gene is possibly TRBD2 (5 bases). The germline V gene has CDR1 SEHNR and CDR2 FQNEAQ (reference sequence). With 0 bases removed from V and 1 base from J, the gap between germline ends came to 8 bases. The length of the CDR3 is 15 residues. This CDR3 is CASSLAHSGTDTQYF. The CDR3 nucleotides are TGTGCCAGCAGCTTAGCGCATAGCGGCACAGATACGCAGTATTTT.

This clone occurred a few times. The chain combines TRBV7-2 with TRBJ1-2; TRBD1 matches 7 bases. V lost 5 bases, J lost 9 bases, and 15 bases stayed unmatched. CDR1 and CDR2 from the germline V gene are SGHTA and FQGNSA. The CDR3 consists of 15 residues. CDR3 coding DNA: TGTGCCAGCAGCCCTAGGACAGGACGAGGTAGGAGCTACACCTTC. Protein: CASSPRTGRGRSYTF.

V usage is TRBV11-3 and J usage is TRBJ2-3, with TRBD1 matching 9 bases. Germline V lookup: CDR1 SGHNT, CDR2 YENEEA. V gave up 3 bases and J gave up 5 bases; unmatched junction bases: 6. This CDR3 is built from 15 residues. The CDR3 loop reads CASSFGPGQGDTQYF. The CDR3 region has the DNA TGTGCCAGCAGCTTTGGGCCGGGACAGGGAGATACGCAGTATTTT.

This clone turned up a few times. V is TRBV4-2 and J is TRBJ2-7; the match to TRBD2 covers 7 bases. The V gene end was trimmed by 0 bases and the J gene end by 9 bases; junction bases not matched to a gene: 2. This CDR3 comprises 12 residues. CDR1 is LGHNA, CDR2 YNFKEQ, per germline. CDR3 loop: CASSQDRGRQYF. The DNA for the CDR3 is TGTGCCAGCAGCCAAGATCGCGGGAGGCAGTACTTC.

This sequence joins TRBV6-5 and TRBJ2-1, with 7 positions matching TRBD2. Germline CDR1 is MNHEY and CDR2 is SVGAGI. This CDR3 comprises 13 residues. With 0 bases clipped from V and 9 bases from J, the junction kept 2 bases outside the gene matches. CDR3 nucleotide sequence: TGTGCCAGCAGTTACTCGGAGCGGGGTGAGCAGTTCTTC. It yields the protein CASSYSERGEQFF.